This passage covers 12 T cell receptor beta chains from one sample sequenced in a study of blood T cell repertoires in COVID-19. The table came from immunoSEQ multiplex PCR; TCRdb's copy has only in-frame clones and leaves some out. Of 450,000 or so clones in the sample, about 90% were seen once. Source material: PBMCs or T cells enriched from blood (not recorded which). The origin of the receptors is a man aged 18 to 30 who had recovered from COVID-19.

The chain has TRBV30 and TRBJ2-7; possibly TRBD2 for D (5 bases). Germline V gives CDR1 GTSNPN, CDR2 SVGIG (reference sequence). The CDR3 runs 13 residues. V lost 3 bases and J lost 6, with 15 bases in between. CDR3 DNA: TGTGCCTGGAGGGGGTTCCTAGCCCTCGAGCAGTACTTC. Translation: CAWRGFLALEQYF.

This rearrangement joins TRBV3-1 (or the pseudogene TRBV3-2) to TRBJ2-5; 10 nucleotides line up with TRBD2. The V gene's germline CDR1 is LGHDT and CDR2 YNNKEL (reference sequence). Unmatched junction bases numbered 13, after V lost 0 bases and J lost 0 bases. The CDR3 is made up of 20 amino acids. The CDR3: CASSQDIGAGGSTNQETQYF. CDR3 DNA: TGTGCCAGCAGCCAAGATATAGGAGCGGGGGGGAGCACGAACCAAGAGACCCAGTACTTC.

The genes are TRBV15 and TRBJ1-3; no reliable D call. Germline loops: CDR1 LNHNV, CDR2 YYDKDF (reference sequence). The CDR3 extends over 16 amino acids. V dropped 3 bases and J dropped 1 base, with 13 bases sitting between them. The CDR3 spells CATSSHYYLSGNTIYF. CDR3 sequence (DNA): TGTGCCACCAGCAGTCACTACTATCTTTCTGGAAACACCATATATTTT. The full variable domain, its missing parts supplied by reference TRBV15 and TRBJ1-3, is DAMVIQNPRYQVTQFGKPVTLSCSQTLNHNVMYWYQQKSSQAPKLLFHYYDKDFNNEADTPDNFQSRRPNTSFCFLDIRSPGLGDTAMYLCATSSHYYLSGNTIYFGEGSWLTVV.

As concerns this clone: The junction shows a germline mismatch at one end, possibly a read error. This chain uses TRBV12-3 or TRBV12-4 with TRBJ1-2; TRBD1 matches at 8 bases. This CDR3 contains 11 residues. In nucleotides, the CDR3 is TGTGCCAGCAGTCTAGGACAGGGAAAAGCCTTC. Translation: CASSLGQGKAF.

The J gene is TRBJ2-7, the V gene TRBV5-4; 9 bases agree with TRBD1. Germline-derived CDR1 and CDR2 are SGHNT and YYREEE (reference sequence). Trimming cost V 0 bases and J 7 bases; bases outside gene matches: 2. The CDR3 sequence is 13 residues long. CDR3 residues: CASSLGQGGEQYF. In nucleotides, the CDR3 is TGTGCCAGCAGCTTGGGACAGGGGGGAGAGCAGTACTTC.

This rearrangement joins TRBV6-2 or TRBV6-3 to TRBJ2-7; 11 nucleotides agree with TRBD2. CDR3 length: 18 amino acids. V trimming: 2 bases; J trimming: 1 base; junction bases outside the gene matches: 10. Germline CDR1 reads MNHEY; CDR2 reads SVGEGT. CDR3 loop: CASSYAEETSGDSYEQYF. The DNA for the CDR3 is TGTGCCAGCAGTTACGCAGAAGAGACTAGCGGGGATTCCTACGAGCAGTACTTC.

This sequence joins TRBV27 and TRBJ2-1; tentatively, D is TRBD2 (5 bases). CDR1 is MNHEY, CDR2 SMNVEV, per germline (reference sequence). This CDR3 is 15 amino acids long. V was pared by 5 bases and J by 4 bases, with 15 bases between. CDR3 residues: CASSTGYLAYNEQFF. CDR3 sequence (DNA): TGTGCCAGCAGTACGGGATATCTCGCGTACAATGAGCAGTTCTTC.

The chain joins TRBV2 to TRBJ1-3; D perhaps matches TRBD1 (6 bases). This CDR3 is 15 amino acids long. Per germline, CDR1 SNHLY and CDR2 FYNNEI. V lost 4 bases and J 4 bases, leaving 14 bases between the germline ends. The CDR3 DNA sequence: TGTGCCAGCAGTGGACCATCGACAGGAGGAAACACCATATATTTT. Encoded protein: CASSGPSTGGNTIYF.

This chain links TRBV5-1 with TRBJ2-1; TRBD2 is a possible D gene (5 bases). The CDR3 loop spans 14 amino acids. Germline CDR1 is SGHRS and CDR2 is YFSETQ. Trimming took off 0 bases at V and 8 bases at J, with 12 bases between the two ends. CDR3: CASSLAREEDEQFF. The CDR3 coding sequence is TGCGCCAGCAGCTTGGCCAGAGAGGAGGATGAGCAGTTCTTC.

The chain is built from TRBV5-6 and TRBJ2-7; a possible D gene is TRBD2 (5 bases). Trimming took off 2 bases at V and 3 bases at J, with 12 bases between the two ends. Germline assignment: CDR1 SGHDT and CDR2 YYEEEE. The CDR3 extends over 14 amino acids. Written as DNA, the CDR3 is TGTGCCAGCAGCTTATCGAGCGGCGGCTACGAGCAGTACTTC. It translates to CASSLSSGGYEQYF.

The CDR3 spells CASSTGGAGTEAFF. CDR3 coding DNA: TGTGCCAGCAGTACGGGGGGCGCAGGTACTGAAGCTTTCTTT. The rearrangement links TRBV28 to TRBJ1-1; weak D call: TRBD1 (6 bases). Trimming removed 5 bases from V and 5 bases from J, with 15 bases in between. The CDR3 loop spans 14 amino acids. Germline CDR1 is MDHEN and CDR2 is SYDVKM.

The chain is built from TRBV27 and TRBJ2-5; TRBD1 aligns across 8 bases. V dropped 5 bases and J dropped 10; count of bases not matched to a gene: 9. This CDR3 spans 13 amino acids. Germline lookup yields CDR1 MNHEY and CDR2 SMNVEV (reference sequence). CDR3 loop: CASSKRAGGRQYF. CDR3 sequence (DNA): TGTGCCAGCAGTAAAAGGGCAGGGGGCCGCCAGTACTTC.